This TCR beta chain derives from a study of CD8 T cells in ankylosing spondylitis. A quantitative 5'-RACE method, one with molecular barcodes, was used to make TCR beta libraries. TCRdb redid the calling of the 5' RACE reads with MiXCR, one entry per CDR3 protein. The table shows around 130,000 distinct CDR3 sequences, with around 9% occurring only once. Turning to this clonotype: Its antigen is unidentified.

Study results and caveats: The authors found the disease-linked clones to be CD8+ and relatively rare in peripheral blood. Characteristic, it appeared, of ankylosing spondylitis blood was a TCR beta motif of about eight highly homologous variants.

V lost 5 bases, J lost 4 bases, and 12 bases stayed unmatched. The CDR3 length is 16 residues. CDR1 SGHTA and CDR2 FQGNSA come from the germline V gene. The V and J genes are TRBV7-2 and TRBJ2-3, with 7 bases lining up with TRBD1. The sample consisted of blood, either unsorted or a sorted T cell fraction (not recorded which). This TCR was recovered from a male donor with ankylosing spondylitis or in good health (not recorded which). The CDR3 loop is CASSATGDWAADTQYF. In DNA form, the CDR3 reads TGTGCCAGCAGCGCAACAGGGGATTGGGCCGCAGATACGCAGTATTTT.